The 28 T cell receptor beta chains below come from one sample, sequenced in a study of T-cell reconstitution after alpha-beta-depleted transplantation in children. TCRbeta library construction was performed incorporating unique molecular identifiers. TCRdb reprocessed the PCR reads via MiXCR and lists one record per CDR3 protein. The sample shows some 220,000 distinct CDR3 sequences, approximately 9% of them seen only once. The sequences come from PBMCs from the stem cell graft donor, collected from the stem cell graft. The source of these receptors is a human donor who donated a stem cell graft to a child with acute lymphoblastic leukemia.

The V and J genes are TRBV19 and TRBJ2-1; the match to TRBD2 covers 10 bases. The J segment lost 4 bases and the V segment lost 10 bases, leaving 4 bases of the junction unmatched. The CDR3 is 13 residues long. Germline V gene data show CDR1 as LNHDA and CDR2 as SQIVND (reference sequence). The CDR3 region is CAIGLAEYNEQFF. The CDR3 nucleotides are TGTGCCATAGGACTAGCGGAGTACAATGAGCAGTTCTTC.

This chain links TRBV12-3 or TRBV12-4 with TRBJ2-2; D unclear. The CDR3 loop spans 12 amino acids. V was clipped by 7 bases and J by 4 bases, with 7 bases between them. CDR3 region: CASTKGTGELFF. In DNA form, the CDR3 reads TGTGCCAGCACGAAGGGCACCGGGGAGCTGTTTTTT.

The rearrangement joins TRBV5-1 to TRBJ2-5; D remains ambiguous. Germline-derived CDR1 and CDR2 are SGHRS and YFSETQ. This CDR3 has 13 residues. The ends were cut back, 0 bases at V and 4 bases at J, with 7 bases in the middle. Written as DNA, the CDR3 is TGCGCCAGCAGCTTGGCCCAGCCAGAGACCCAGTACTTC. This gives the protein CASSLAQPETQYF.

This CDR3 reads CSASTTGTSGGSYNEQFF. CDR3 sequence (DNA): TGCAGTGCTTCGACGACAGGGACTAGCGGGGGGAGCTACAATGAGCAGTTCTTC. This chain links TRBV20-1 with TRBJ2-1; 15 nucleotides line up with TRBD2. Trimming removed 5 bases from V and 3 bases from J; junction bases left unmatched: 11. The V gene's germline CDR1 is DFQATT and CDR2 SNEGSKA (reference sequence). This CDR3 is 18 amino acids long.

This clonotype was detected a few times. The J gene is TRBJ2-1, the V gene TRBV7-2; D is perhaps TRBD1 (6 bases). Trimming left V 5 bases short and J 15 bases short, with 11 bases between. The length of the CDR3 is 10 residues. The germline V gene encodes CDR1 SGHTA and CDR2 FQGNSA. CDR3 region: CASSASQGFF. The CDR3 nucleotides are TGTGCCAGCAGCGCGTCACAGGGGTTCTTC. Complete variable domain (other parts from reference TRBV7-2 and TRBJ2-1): GAGVSQSPSNKVTEKGKDVELRCDPISGHTALYWYRQSLGQGLEFLIYFQGNSAPDKSGLPSDRFSAERTGGSVSTLTIQRTQQEDSAVYLCASSASQGFFGPGTRLTVL.

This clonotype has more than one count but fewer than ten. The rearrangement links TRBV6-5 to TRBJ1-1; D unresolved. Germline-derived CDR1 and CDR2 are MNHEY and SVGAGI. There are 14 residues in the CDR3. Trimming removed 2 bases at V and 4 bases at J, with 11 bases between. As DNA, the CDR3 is TGTGCCAGCAGTTACAGGGTTGGCCCCACTGAAGCTTTCTTT. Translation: CASSYRVGPTEAFF.

CDR3 sequence: CASSLGRTRSDEQFF. CDR3 nucleotides: TGTGCCAGCAGCTTGGGACGGACTAGGAGCGATGAGCAGTTCTTC. The chain joins TRBV5-4 to TRBJ2-1; 7 positions match TRBD2. The CDR3 is 15 amino acids. Germline CDR1 and CDR2: SGHNT and YYREEE (reference sequence). The junction had 8 bases not matched to a gene; V was cut back by 0 bases and J by 8 bases.

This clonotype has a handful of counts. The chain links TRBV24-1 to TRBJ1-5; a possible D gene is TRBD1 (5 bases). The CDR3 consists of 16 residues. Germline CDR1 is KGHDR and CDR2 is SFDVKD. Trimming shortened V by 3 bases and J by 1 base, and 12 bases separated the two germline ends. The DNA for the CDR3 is TGTGCCACCAGTGATGCAACAAGGGGCAGCAATCAGCCCCAGCATTTT. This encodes CATSDATRGSNQPQHF.

CDR3 sequence (DNA): TGTGCCAGCAGCTTAGGCCCAGGACAGGGCTATAATTCACCCCTCCACTTT. Translating gives CASSLGPGQGYNSPLHF. The chain carries TRBV7-2 and TRBJ1-6; 8 nucleotides match TRBD1. The CDR3 extends over 17 amino acids. Per germline, CDR1 SGHTA and CDR2 FQGNSA. V lost 1 base, J lost 3 bases, and 5 bases stayed unmatched.

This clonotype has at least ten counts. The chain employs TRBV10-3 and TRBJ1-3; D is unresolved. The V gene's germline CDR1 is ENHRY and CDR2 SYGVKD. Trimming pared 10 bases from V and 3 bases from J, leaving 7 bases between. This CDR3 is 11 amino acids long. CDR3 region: CATTDGNTIYF. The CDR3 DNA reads TGTGCCACGACCGATGGAAACACCATATATTTT.

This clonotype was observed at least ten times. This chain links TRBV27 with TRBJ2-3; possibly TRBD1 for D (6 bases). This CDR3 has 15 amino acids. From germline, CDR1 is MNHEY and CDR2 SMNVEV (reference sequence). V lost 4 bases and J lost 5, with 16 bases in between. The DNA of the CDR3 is TGTGCCAGCAGTTATGGACAGACTGGAATAGATACGCAGTATTTT. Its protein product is CASSYGQTGIDTQYF.

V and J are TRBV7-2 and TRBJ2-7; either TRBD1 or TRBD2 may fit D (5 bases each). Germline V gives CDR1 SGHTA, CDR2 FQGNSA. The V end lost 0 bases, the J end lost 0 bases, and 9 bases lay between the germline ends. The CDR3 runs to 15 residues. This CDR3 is CASSLASGSSYEQYF. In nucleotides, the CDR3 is TGTGCCAGCAGCTTAGCATCAGGGAGCTCCTACGAGCAGTACTTC.

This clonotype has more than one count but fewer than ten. CDR3 DNA sequence: TGTGCCACCAGCAGAGCCAGGGATGAAAAACTGTTTTTT. This gives the protein CATSRARDEKLFF. The chain combines TRBV15 with TRBJ1-4; possibly TRBD1 for D (5 bases). This CDR3 has 13 residues. Trimming left V 1 base short and J 6 bases short, with 6 bases between. Germline V gene lookup returns CDR1 LNHNV and CDR2 YYDKDF (reference sequence).

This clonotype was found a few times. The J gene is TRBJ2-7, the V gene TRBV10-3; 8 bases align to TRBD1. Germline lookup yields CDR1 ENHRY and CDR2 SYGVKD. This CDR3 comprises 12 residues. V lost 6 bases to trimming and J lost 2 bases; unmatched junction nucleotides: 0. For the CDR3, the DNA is TGTGCCATCAGACAGGGGGCCTACGAGCAGTACTTC. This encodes CAIRQGAYEQYF.

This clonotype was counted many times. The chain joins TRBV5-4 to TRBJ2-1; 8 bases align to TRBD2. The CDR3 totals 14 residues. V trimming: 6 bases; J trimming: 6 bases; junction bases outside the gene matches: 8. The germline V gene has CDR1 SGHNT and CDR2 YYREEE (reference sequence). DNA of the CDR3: TGTGCCAGCAAAATCGGGGGGGCCGGCAATGAGCAGTTCTTC. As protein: CASKIGGAGNEQFF. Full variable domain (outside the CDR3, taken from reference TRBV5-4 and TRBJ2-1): ETGVTQSPTHLIKTRGQQVTLRCSSQSGHNTVSWYQQALGQGPQFIFQYYREEENGRGNFPPRFSGLQFPNYSSELNVNALELDDSALYLCASKIGGAGNEQFFGPGTRLTVL.

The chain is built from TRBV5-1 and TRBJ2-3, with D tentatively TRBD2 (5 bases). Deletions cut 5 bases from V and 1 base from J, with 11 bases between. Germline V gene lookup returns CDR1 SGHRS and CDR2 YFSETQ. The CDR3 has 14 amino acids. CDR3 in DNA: TGCGCCAGCAGGGACCCGCGGGGCACAGATACGCAGTATTTT. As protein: CASRDPRGTDTQYF.

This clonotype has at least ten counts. DNA for the CDR3: TGTGCCAGTAGTATAGCGGGGTCAGATACGCAGTATTTT. Protein sequence: CASSIAGSDTQYF. The chain carries TRBV19 and TRBJ2-3, with D tentatively TRBD2 (5 bases). Germline loops: CDR1 LNHDA, CDR2 SQIVND (reference sequence). This CDR3 comprises 13 residues. V was cut by 1 base and J by 4 bases, with 6 bases left in between.

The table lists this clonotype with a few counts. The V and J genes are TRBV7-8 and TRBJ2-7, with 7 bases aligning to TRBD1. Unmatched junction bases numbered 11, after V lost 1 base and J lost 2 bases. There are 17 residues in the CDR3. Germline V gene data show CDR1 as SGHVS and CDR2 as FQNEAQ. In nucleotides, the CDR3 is TGTGCCAGCAGCTTAGGGGCCCCGGGACAGATGACCTACGAGCAGTACTTC. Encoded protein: CASSLGAPGQMTYEQYF.

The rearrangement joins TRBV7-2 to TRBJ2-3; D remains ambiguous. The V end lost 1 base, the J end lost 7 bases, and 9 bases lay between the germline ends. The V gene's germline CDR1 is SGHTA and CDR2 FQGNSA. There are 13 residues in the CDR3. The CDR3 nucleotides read TGTGCCAGCAGCTTAGAGGGCACCTATACGCAGTATTTT. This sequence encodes CASSLEGTYTQYF. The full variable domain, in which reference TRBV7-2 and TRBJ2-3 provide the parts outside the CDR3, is GAGVSQSPSNKVTEKGKDVELRCDPISGHTALYWYRQSLGQGLEFLIYFQGNSAPDKSGLPSDRFSAERTGGSVSTLTIQRTQQEDSAVYLCASSLEGTYTQYFGPGTRLTVL.

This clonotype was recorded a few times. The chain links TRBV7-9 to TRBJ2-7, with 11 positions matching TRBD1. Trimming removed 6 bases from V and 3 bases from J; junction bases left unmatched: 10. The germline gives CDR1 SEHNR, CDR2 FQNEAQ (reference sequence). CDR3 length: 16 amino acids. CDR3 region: CASSSTRGQGVYEQYF. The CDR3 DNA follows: TGTGCCAGCAGTTCGACGAGGGGACAGGGGGTCTACGAGCAGTACTTC.

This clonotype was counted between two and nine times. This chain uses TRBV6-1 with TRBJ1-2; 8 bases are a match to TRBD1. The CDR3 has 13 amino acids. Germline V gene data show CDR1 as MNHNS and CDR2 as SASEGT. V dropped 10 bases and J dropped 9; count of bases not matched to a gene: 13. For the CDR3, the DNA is TGTGCCACGCAGGGACCCGGGACAGGTCGCTACACCTTC. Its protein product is CATQGPGTGRYTF.

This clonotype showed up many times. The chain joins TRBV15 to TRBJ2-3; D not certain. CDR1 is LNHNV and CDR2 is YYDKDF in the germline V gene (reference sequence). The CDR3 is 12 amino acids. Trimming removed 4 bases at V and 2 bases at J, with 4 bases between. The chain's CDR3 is CATSTITDTQYF. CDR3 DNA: TGTGCCACCAGCACTATCACAGATACGCAGTATTTT.

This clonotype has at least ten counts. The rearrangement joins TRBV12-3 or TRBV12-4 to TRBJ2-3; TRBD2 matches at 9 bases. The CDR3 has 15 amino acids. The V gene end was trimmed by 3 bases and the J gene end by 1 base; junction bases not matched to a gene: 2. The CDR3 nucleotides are TGTGCCAGCAGTTTCGGCGGGGGGGGCACAGATACGCAGTATTTT. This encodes CASSFGGGGTDTQYF.

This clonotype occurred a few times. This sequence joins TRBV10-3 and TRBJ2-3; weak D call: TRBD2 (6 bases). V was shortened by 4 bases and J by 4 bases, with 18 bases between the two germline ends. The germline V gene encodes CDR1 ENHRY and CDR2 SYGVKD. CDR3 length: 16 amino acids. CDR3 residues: CAISGLASVVADTQYF. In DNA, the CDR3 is TGTGCCATCAGTGGTTTGGCTAGCGTTGTAGCAGATACGCAGTATTTT.

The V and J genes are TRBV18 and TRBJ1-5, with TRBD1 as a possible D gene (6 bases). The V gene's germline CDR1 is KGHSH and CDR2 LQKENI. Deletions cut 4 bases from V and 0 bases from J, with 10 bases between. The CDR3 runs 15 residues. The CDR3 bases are TGTGCCAGCTCACGGGCAGGGGATAGCAATCAGCCCCAGCATTTT. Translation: CASSRAGDSNQPQHF. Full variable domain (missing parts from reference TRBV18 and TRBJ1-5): NAGVMQNPRHLVRRRGQEARLRCSPMKGHSHVYWYRQLPEEGLKFMVYLQKENIIDESGMPKERFSAEFPKEGPSILRIQQVVRGDSAAYFCASSRAGDSNQPQHFGDGTRLSIL.

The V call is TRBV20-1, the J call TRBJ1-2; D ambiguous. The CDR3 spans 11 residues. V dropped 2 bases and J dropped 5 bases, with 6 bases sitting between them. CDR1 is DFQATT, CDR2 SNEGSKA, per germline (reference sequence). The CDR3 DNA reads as TGCAGTGCTAGATCCAGTTATGGCTACACCTTC. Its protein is CSARSSYGYTF.

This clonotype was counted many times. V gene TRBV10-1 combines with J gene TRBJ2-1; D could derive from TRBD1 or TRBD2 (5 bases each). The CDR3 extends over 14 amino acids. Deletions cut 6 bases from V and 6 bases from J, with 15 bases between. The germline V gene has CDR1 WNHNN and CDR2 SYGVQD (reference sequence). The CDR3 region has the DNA TGCGCCAGCAGCGGGACGGGAATAATCAATGAGCAGTTCTTC. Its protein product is CASSGTGIINEQFF.

The CDR3 DNA is TGCAGTGCTAGAGATCCCCCTTCCCGGGGAATACAAGAGACCCAGTACTTC. This translates into CSARDPPSRGIQETQYF. This sequence joins TRBV20-1 and TRBJ2-5; the D gene is possibly TRBD2 (5 bases). Trimming pared 0 bases from V and 2 bases from J, leaving 19 bases between. Germline CDR1 DFQATT, CDR2 SNEGSKA (reference sequence). This CDR3 comprises 17 residues.